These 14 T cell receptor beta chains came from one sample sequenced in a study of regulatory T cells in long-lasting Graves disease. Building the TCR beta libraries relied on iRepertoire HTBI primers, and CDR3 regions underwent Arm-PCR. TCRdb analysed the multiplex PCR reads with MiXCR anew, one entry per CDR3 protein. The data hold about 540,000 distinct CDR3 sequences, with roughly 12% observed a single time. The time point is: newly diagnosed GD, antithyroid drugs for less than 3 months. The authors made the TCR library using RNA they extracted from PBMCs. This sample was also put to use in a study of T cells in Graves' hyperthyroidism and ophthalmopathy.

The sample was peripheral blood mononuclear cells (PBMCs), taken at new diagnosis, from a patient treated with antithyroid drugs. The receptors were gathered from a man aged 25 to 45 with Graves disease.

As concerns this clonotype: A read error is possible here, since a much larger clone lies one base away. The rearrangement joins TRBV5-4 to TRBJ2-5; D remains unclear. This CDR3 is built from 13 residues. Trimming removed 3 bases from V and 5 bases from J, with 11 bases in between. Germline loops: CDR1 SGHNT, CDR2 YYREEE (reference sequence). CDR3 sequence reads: CASSSAGRETQYF. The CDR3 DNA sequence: TGTGCCAGCAGCTCCGCAGGACGGGAGACCCAGTACTTC.

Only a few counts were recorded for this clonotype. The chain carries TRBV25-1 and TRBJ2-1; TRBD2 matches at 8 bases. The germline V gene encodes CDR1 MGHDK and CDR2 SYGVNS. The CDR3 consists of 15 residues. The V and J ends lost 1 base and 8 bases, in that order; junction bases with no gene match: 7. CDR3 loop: CASSEFSGKIHEQFF. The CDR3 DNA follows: TGTGCCAGCAGTGAATTTAGCGGGAAGATCCATGAGCAGTTCTTC.

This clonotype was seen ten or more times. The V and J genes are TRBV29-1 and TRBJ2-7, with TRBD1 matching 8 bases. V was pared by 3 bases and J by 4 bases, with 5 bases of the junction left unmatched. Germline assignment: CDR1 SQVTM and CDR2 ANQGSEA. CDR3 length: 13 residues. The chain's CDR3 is CSVEGQDGYEQYF. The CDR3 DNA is TGCAGCGTTGAGGGACAGGATGGGTACGAGCAGTACTTC.

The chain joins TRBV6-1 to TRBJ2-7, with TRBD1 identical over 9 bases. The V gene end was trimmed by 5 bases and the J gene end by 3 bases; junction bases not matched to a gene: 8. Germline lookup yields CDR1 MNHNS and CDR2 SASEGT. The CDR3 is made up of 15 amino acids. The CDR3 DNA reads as TGTGCCAGCAGTAGCCCGGGACAGGGTATCTACGAGCAGTACTTC. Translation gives CASSSPGQGIYEQYF.

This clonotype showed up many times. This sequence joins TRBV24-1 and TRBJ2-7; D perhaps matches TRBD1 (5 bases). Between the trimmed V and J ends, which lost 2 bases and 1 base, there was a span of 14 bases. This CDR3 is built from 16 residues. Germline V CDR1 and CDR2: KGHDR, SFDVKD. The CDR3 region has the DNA TGTGCCACCAGTGATTCCTACTCGACAGAGTCCTACGAGCAGTACTTC. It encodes CATSDSYSTESYEQYF.

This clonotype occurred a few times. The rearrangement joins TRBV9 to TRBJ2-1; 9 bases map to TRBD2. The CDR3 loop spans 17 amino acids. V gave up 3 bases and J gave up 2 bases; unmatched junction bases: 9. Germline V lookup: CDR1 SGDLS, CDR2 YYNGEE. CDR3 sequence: CASSALGAGGPYNEQFF. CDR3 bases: TGTGCCAGCAGCGCCTTAGGAGCGGGAGGACCCTACAATGAGCAGTTCTTC. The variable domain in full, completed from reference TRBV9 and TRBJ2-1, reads DSGVTQTPKHLITATGQRVTLRCSPRSGDLSVYWYQQSLDQGLQFLIQYYNGEERAKGNILERFSAQQFPDLHSELNLSSLELGDSALYFCASSALGAGGPYNEQFFGPGTRLTVL.

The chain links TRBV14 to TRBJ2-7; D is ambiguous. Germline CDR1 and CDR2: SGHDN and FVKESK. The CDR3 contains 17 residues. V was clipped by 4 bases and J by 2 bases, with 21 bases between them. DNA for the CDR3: TGTGCCAGCAGCCTTAAGGCTTACTCCCGGACCGCCTACGAGCAGTACTTC. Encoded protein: CASSLKAYSRTAYEQYF.

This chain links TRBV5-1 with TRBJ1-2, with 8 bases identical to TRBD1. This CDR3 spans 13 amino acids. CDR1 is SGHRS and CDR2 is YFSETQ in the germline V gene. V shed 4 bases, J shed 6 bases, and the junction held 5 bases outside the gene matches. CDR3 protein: CASSSDRGDGYTF. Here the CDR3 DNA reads TGCGCCAGCAGCAGTGACAGGGGTGATGGCTACACCTTC.

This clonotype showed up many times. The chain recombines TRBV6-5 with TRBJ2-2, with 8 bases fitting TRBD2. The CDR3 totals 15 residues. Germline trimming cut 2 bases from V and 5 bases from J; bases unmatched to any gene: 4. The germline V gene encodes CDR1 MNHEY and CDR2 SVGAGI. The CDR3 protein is CASSYVAGRTGELFF. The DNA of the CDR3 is TGTGCCAGCAGTTACGTAGCGGGAAGGACCGGGGAGCTGTTTTTT.

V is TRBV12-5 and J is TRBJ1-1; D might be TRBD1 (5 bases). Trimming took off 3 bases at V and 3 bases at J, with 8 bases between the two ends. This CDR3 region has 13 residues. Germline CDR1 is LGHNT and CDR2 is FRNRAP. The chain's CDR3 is CASGFGGDTEAFF. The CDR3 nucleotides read TGTGCTAGTGGTTTTGGGGGAGACACTGAAGCTTTCTTT.

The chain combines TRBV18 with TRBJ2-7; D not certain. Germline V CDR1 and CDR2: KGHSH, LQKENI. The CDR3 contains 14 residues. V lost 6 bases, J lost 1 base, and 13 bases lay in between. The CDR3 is CASSRRRESYEQYF. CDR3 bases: TGTGCCAGCTCCCGACGTAGAGAATCCTACGAGCAGTACTTC.

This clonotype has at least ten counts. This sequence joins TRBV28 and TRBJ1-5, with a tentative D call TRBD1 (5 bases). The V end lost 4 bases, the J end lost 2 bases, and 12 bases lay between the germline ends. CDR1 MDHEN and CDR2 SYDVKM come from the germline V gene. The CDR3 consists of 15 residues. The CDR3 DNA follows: TGTGCCAGCAGTTCTCCGACAGTTCGCAATCAGCCCCAGCATTTT. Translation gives CASSSPTVRNQPQHF.

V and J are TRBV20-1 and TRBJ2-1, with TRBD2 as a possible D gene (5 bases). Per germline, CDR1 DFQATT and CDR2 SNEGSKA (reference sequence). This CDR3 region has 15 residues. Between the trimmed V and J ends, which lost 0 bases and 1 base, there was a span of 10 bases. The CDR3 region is CSARDPSRSYNEQFF. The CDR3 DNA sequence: TGCAGTGCTAGAGATCCTAGCCGGTCCTACAATGAGCAGTTCTTC.

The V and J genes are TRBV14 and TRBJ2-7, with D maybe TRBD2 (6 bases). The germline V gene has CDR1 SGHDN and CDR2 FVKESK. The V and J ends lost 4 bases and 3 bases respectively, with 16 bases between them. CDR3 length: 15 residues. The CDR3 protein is CASSRSWGTGYEQYF. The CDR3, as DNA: TGTGCCAGCAGCCGTTCCTGGGGGACTGGCTACGAGCAGTACTTC.